Below are 26 T cell receptor beta chains sequenced from a single sample in a study of T-cell memory formation after mild COVID-19 (dated by TCRdb to the early 2020s). The receptor library was made with 5' RACE. These reads were obtained on an Illumina NovaSeq 6000. The public reads were quality trimmed at Q25 with fastp and then assembled into clones with MiXCR by TCRdb, keeping productive beta chains. Every distinct CDR3 protein forms one entry, paired with its most common genes and DNA. The sample table contains about 260,000 distinct CDR3 sequences; only one count was recorded for 16% of them. 20% to 25% of the sample is in the top ten clones. Material for sequencing was PBMCs or a T cell subset sorted from them (not recorded which). These receptors all come from a man in his late teens or twenties who had mild COVID-19 (a few samples of this study predate the infection). The sample titles of this study are shuffled in the database, so cell type and time point are left out; the donor was told from shared clones.

The J gene is TRBJ2-3, the V gene TRBV20-1, with 11 bases fitting TRBD2. Germline-derived CDR1 and CDR2 are DFQATT and SNEGSKA (reference sequence). Trimming took 0 bases from V and 4 from J; bases not matched to a gene: 9. This CDR3 contains 17 residues. DNA of the CDR3: TGCAGTGCTAGAGATCTAACTAGCGGGGGTTTGGCAGATACGCAGTATTTT. It yields the protein CSARDLTSGGLADTQYF.

V is TRBV7-2 and J is TRBJ2-7; D is possibly TRBD2 (5 bases). Germline values: CDR1 SGHTA, CDR2 FQGNSA. This CDR3 contains 14 residues. Trimming pared 3 bases from V and 2 bases from J, leaving 11 bases between. The CDR3 nucleotides read TGTGCCAGCAGCTTCGGCGGGTTGACCTACGAGCAGTACTTC. This encodes CASSFGGLTYEQYF.

This chain connects TRBV4-3 to TRBJ2-4; D is perhaps TRBD1 (7 bases). Germline V lookup: CDR1 LGHNA, CDR2 YSLEER. The CDR3 runs to 13 residues. Between the trimmed V and J ends, which lost 0 bases and 11 bases, there was a span of 11 bases. The CDR3 DNA is TGCGCCAGCAGCCAAGATGGAGGGGGCGTTCAGTACTTC. This sequence encodes CASSQDGGGVQYF.

The V and J genes are TRBV6-2 or TRBV6-3 and TRBJ1-1; no firm D call. The length of the CDR3 is 13 residues. In germline, CDR1 is MNHEY, CDR2 SVGEGT. Trimming removed 7 bases at V and 6 bases at J, with 15 bases between. CDR3 bases: TGTGCCAGCAATAATATGGGAATCCCTGAAGCTTTCTTT. This codes for CASNNMGIPEAFF.

The chain employs TRBV10-3 and TRBJ2-7; a weak D match, TRBD1 (5 bases). CDR3 size: 13 residues. CDR1 and CDR2 from the germline V gene are ENHRY and SYGVKD. V was cut by 3 bases and J by 4 bases, with 10 bases left in between. DNA for the CDR3: TGTGCCATCAGTGAAGACAGATTGTACGAGCAGTACGTC. As protein: CAISEDRLYEQYV.

This clonotype was seen ten or more times. This chain links TRBV7-8 with TRBJ2-1; D gene ambiguous. The CDR3 runs 13 residues. The V gene lost 3 bases and the J gene lost 6 bases, with 9 bases spanning the gap. Germline-derived CDR1 and CDR2 are SGHVS and FQNEAQ. The CDR3 spells CASSFSGSNEQFF. Here the CDR3 DNA reads TGTGCCAGCAGCTTCTCAGGAAGCAATGAGCAGTTCTTC.

The genes are TRBV6-2 or TRBV6-3 and TRBJ2-7; D possibly corresponds to TRBD1 (6 bases). With 6 bases removed from V and 3 bases from J, the gap between germline ends came to 18 bases. There are 15 residues in the CDR3. Germline V lookup: CDR1 MNHEY, CDR2 SVGEGT. The CDR3 DNA is TGTGCCAGCAGCCTGGGGGCAGGGAGTCTCTACGAGCAGTACGTC. Translating gives CASSLGAGSLYEQYV.

This clonotype was recorded at least ten times. V is TRBV5-1 and J is TRBJ2-5; no clear D. The germline V gene encodes CDR1 SGHRS and CDR2 YFSETQ. The CDR3 has 12 amino acids. Trimming took off 3 bases at V and 0 bases at J, with 3 bases between the two ends. The CDR3 coding sequence is TGCGCCAGCAGCTCCAACCAAGAGACCCAGTACTTC. This codes for CASSSNQETQYF.

This clonotype showed up just a few times. The gene calls are TRBV12-3 or TRBV12-4 and TRBJ1-1; D is unresolved. The CDR3 loop spans 12 amino acids. Trimming left V 1 base short and J 6 bases short, with 6 bases between. As DNA, the CDR3 is TGTGCCAGCAGTTTAGTGGGGTCTGAAGCTTTCTTT. It codes for CASSLVGSEAFF.

CDR3 loop: CSVTGGSEYGYTF. In nucleotides, the CDR3 is TGCAGCGTAACAGGGGGTTCAGAGTATGGCTACACCTTC. The chain joins TRBV29-1 to TRBJ1-2; TRBD1 agrees at 8 bases. V lost 6 bases and J lost 5; bases outside the gene matches: 8. This CDR3 contains 13 residues. In germline, CDR1 is SQVTM, CDR2 ANQGSEA.

This clonotype was detected a few times. The chain links TRBV7-6 to TRBJ2-6; D remains unclear. V gave up 2 bases and J gave up 2 bases, with 10 bases separating them. CDR1 and CDR2 (germline): SGHVS, FNYEAQ. The CDR3 spans 16 residues. Here the CDR3 DNA reads TGTGCCAGCAGCTTATCATCTGACCCTGGGGCCAACGTCCTGACTTTC. Its protein is CASSLSSDPGANVLTF.

This clonotype was observed at least ten times. The chain combines TRBV7-3 with TRBJ2-1; D is unresolved. In germline, CDR1 is SGHTA, CDR2 FQGTGA. V lost 5 bases, J lost 2 bases, and 7 bases lay in between. CDR3 length: 13 amino acids. This CDR3 reads CASSPGPYNEQFF. The DNA of the CDR3 is TGTGCCAGCAGCCCCGGCCCCTACAATGAGCAGTTCTTC.

This chain links TRBV28 with TRBJ1-2, with 7 bases matching TRBD1. Unmatched junction bases numbered 9, after V lost 3 bases and J lost 8 bases. This CDR3 is 14 amino acids long. Germline CDR1 MDHEN, CDR2 SYDVKM. CDR3 protein: CASSFPSDRDGYTF. CDR3 nucleotide sequence: TGTGCCAGCAGTTTCCCCTCCGACAGGGACGGCTACACCTTC.

The V gene is TRBV12-3 or TRBV12-4, the J gene TRBJ1-2; D is unclear. The CDR3 totals 16 residues. With 4 bases removed from V and 4 bases from J, the gap between germline ends came to 19 bases. The CDR3 here is CASSSRGFPGSYGYTF. As DNA, the CDR3 is TGTGCCAGCAGTTCCCGTGGGTTCCCGGGGTCCTATGGCTACACCTTC.

V is TRBV5-6 and J is TRBJ2-1, with TRBD1 identical over 8 bases. J was trimmed by 9 bases and V by 2 bases; bases with no gene match: 7. The CDR3 loop spans 14 amino acids. Germline CDR1 is SGHDT and CDR2 is YYEEEE. CDR3 DNA: TGTGCCAGCAGCTTCGACAGGGGAACGGGTGAGCAGTTCTTC. Translated, it gives CASSFDRGTGEQFF.

The rearrangement links TRBV7-9 to TRBJ2-5; 7 bases line up with TRBD2. V lost 3 bases and J lost 5; bases outside the gene matches: 9. Germline CDR1 and CDR2: SEHNR and FQNEAQ (reference sequence). The CDR3 is made up of 15 amino acids. The CDR3 loop is CASSLENGGSETQYF. DNA of the CDR3: TGTGCCAGCAGCTTGGAGAACGGGGGGTCGGAGACCCAGTACTTC.

This clonotype was seen only a few times. CDR3 region: CASSVNHDNEAFF. The CDR3 nucleotides read TGTGCCAGCAGCGTAAACCATGATAATGAAGCTTTCTTT. This chain joins TRBV9 and TRBJ1-1; D is unresolved. V was cut by 1 base and J by 7 bases, with 11 bases left in between. The CDR3 covers 13 residues. Germline CDR1 SGDLS, CDR2 YYNGEE.

This clonotype was detected only a few times. This chain connects TRBV5-1 to TRBJ1-3; D remains unclear. CDR3 length equals 13 residues. CDR1 SGHRS and CDR2 YFSETQ come from the germline V gene. Trimming took 0 bases from V and 4 from J, leaving 5 bases between them. CDR3 DNA sequence: TGCGCCAGCAGCTTGGGTTTCGGAAACACCATATATTTT. The encoded protein is CASSLGFGNTIYF.

The CDR3 is CASGPKGGQPQHF. DNA of the CDR3: TGTGCCAGCGGACCTAAGGGAGGTCAGCCCCAGCATTTT. This chain uses TRBV4-2 with TRBJ1-5; D ambiguous. V was trimmed by 8 bases and J by 6 bases, leaving 14 bases between them. The CDR3 runs 13 residues. CDR1 is LGHNA and CDR2 is YNFKEQ in the germline V gene.

This chain connects TRBV7-3 to TRBJ2-3; 9 nucleotides match TRBD2. The germline V gene encodes CDR1 SGHTA and CDR2 FQGTGA. Trimming cost V 3 bases and J 2 bases; bases outside gene matches: 6. This CDR3 spans 16 amino acids. The CDR3 DNA is TGTGCCAGCAGCTTGGGGACTAGCCTTTCCACAGATACGCAGTATTTT. This codes for CASSLGTSLSTDTQYF.

V is TRBV30 and J is TRBJ2-1; TRBD2 matches 8 bases. Germline loops: CDR1 GTSNPN, CDR2 SVGIG (reference sequence). The ends lost 4 bases at V and 4 bases at J; junction bases unmatched: 6. The CDR3 length is 14 residues. The CDR3 DNA sequence: TGTGCCTGGACAATCGGGACTAGTTACAATGAGCAGTTCTTC. This gives the protein CAWTIGTSYNEQFF.

The genes are TRBV6-5 and TRBJ2-5; 8 nucleotides align to TRBD2. Germline V gene sequence: CDR1 MNHEY, CDR2 SVGAGI. The CDR3 consists of 14 residues. The V segment lost 8 bases and the J segment 2 bases; nucleotides outside the gene matches: 7. As DNA, the CDR3 is TGTGCCAGCTCGGGCGGGGGGTCACAAGAGACCCAGTACTTC. Protein: CASSGGGSQETQYF.

This chain links TRBV20-1 with TRBJ2-3; D unresolved. V lost 3 bases and J lost 3, with 7 bases in between. CDR1 and CDR2 (germline): DFQATT, SNEGSKA (reference sequence). There are 12 residues in the CDR3. Written as DNA, the CDR3 is TGCAGTGCTAGGTTCGGGACAGATACGCAGTATTTT. This encodes CSARFGTDTQYF.

This clonotype has just one count. V gene TRBV30 combines with J gene TRBJ2-5, with 10 bases that match TRBD2. The CDR3 sequence is 17 residues long. Germline CDR1 and CDR2: GTSNPN and SVGIG (reference sequence). V trimming: 3 bases; J trimming: 0 bases; junction bases outside the gene matches: 10. CDR3 DNA: TGTGCCTGGAGACCAACTAGCGGGGAATGGTACCAAGAGACCCAGTACTTC. Its translation is CAWRPTSGEWYQETQYF.

The genes are TRBV27 and TRBJ2-7; perhaps TRBD2 as D (5 bases). Trimming took off 3 bases at V and 2 bases at J, with 14 bases between the two ends. This CDR3 has 15 amino acids. Germline assignment: CDR1 MNHEY and CDR2 SMNVEV (reference sequence). The CDR3 DNA reads TGTGCCAGCAGTTTCTTCGGCGGGCTCACCTACGAGCAGTACTTC. Protein product: CASSFFGGLTYEQYF.

In this sample, this clonotype turned up many times. The CDR3 coding sequence is TGCGCCAGCAGCCAAGGGGCCTATAGCAATCAGCCCCAGCATTTT. Translating it yields CASSQGAYSNQPQHF. V usage is TRBV4-3 and J usage is TRBJ1-5; D gene unclear. The CDR3 runs 15 residues. Germline V gives CDR1 LGHNA, CDR2 YSLEER. Trimming cost V 1 base and J 0 bases, with 7 bases left between them.